The source of this T cell receptor (beta chain) is a study of shared clonotypes between healthy human individuals. Overall study results and limits: The study found roughly 5.3% of naive CD4 clonotypes shared across several donors. The generation probabilities recorded for non-shared clonotypes fell below those of clonotypes shared by all four donors.

Germline V gene lookup returns CDR1 SGDLS and CDR2 YYNGEE. This CDR3 comprises 16 residues. The V gene end was trimmed by 4 bases and the J gene end by 3 bases; junction bases not matched to a gene: 7. About this clone: No antigen is known for it.

The data were produced by immunoSEQ multiplex PCR, yet TCRdb's version contains in-frame clones alone and is incomplete. The data show 2 million to 2.5 million clones, around 90% seen once. This chain links TRBV9 with TRBJ2-1; 10 bases align to TRBD2. The receptor's source is a man aged 18 to 29 in good health. Some clones in this sample may be carry-over from other donors' samples. Sequenced: naive CD4+ T cells from PBMCs. The subset: CD45RA+ positively selected. CDR3 loop: CASSPRTSGHYNEQFF. CDR3 DNA sequence: TGTGCCAGCAGCCCCCGGACTAGCGGACACTACAATGAGCAGTTCTTC. Looking up the rest from reference TRBV9 and TRBJ2-1 gives the full variable domain: DSGVTQTPKHLITATGQRVTLRCSPRSGDLSVYWYQQSLDQGLQFLIQYYNGEERAKGNILERFSAQQFPDLHSELNLSSLELGDSALYFCASSPRTSGHYNEQFFGPGTRLTVL.